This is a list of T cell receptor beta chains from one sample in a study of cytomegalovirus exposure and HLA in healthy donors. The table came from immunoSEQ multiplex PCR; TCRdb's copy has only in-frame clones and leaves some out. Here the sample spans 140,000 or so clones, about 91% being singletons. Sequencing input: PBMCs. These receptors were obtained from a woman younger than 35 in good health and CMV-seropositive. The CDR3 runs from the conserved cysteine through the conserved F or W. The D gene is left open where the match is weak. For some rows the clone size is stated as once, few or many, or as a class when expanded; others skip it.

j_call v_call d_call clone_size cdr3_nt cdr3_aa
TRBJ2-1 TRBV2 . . TGTGCCAGCAGTGAAAGGGGGACGGGGTTGAATGAGCAGTTCTTC CASSERGTGLNEQFF
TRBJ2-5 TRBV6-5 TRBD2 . TGTGCCAGCAGTTACTTTGCGGGGGAAGAGACCCAGTACTTC CASSYFAGEETQYF
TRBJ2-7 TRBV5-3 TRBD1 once TGTGCCAGAAGCCGACAGGGGGCCTACGAGCAGTACTTC CARSRQGAYEQYF
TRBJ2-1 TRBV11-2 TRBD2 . TGTGCCAGCAGCTTAGGAGCGGGGGGCATAAATGAGCAGTTCTTC CASSLGAGGINEQFF
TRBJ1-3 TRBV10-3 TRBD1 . TGTGCCATCACCCCGGGACAGGGGTTGGGAAACACCATATATTTT CAITPGQGLGNTIYF
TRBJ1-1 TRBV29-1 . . TGCAGCGTTGTAGGGGCAGGGTACACTGAAGCTTTCTTT CSVVGAGYTEAFF
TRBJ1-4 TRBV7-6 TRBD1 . TGTGCCAGCAGAAGCGGACAGGGTTTAAATGAAAAACTGTTTTTT CASRSGQGLNEKLFF
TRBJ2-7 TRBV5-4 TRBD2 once TGTGCCAGCAGCTTGGGGCTAGCGGGGGGGGTACTGACCTACGAGCAGTACTTC CASSLGLAGGVLTYEQYF
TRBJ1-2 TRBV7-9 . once TGTGCCAGCAGCTTGCCTCCGTACAGGACTAACTATGGCTACACCTTC CASSLPPYRTNYGYTF
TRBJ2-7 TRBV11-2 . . TGTGCCAGCAGCTTAGAAGGGAGGAAGGGAACCTACGAGCAGTACTTC CASSLEGRKGTYEQYF
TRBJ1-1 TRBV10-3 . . TGTGCCATCAGTGAGTACAGGGAGCCGGGTACTGAAGCTTTCTTT CAISEYREPGTEAFF
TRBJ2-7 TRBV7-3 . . TGTGCCAGCAGCTTAAGGCGGGGCTACGAGCAGTACTTC CASSLRRGYEQYF
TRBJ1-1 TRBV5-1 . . TGCGCCAGCAGCTTGGGGACAGTACACATGAACACTGAAGCTTTCTTT CASSLGTVHMNTEAFF
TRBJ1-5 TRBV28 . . TGTGCCAGCAGTCCCCCCCGGGGAGAGCTCGGCAATCAGCCCCAGCATTTT CASSPPRGELGNQPQHF
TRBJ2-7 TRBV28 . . TGTGCCAGCAGTTCTAGACTCCACGAGCAGTACTTC CASSSRLHEQYF
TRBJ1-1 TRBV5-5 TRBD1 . TGTGCCAGCAGCCTTAGACAGGGCAGTAACACTGAAGCTTTCTTT CASSLRQGSNTEAFF
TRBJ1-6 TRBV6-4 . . TGTGCCAGCAGTTCAAGTGGTTCCCTCGGGTCCTATAATTCACCCCTCCACTTT CASSSSGSLGSYNSPLHF
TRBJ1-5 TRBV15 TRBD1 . TGTGCCACCAGCGCACAGGGGAGTAGCAATCAGCCCCAGCATTTT CATSAQGSSNQPQHF
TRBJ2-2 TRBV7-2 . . TGTGCCAGCAGCCCGTCTGTGGGACATGGGGAGCTGTTTTTT CASSPSVGHGELFF
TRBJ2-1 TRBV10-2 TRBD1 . TGCGCCAGCAGTTCAATACAGGGGGTATACAATGAGCAGTTCTTC CASSSIQGVYNEQFF
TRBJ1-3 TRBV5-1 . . TGCGCCAGCAGTGTTGGTTCCGGGGGAAACACCATATATTTT CASSVGSGGNTIYF
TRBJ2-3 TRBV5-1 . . TGCGCCAGCAGCCTCCTTGGGGAGCGCGGTATAGATACGCAGTATTTT CASSLLGERGIDTQYF
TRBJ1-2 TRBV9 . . TGTGCCAGCAGCGTAGCTAACGGTATTAACTATGGCTACACCTTC CASSVANGINYGYTF
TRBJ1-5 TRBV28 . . TGTGCCAGCACCCCAGGGGATCTAGGCAATCAGCCCCAGCATTTT CASTPGDLGNQPQHF
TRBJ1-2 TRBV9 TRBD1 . TGTGCCAGCAGCGTAGCTTTTGGGGACAGGGGCCCGGGGGGCTACACCTTC CASSVAFGDRGPGGYTF
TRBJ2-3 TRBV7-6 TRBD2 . TGTGCCAGCAGCTCCCCCCGGGGTAGCGGGGGCACAGATACGCAGTATTTT CASSSPRGSGGTDTQYF
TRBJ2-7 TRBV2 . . TGTGCCAGCAGTGAGCGACAGGTACCCTACGAGCAGTACTTC CASSERQVPYEQYF
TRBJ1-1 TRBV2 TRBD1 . TGTGCCAGCAACCCGGGACAGGTGATCACTGAAGCTTTCTTT CASNPGQVITEAFF
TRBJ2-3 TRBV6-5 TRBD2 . TGTGCCAGCAGGGAAGCGGGAGGCACAGATACGCAGTATTTT CASREAGGTDTQYF
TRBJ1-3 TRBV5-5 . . TGTGCCAGCAGCTTTGCAGGCTCCTCTGGAAACACCATATATTTT CASSFAGSSGNTIYF
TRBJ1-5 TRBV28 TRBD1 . TGTGCCAGCAGTTTCCGAGGGGGCGCGTTCGGCAATCAGCCCCAGCATTTT CASSFRGGAFGNQPQHF
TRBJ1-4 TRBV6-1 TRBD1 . TGTGCCAGCAGTGAAGCGGGGGGACAGGGCCATGAAAAACTGTTTTTT CASSEAGGQGHEKLFF
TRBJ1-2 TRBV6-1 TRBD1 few TGTGCCAGCAGTGAACAGGGGGATTATGGCTACACCTTC CASSEQGDYGYTF
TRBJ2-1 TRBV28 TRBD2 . TGTGCCAGCAGCCCCTCATGGACTAGCGGGACCTACAATGAGCAGTTCTTC CASSPSWTSGTYNEQFF
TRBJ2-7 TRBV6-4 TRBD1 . TGTGCCAGCAGTGACGGGGACAGGGGCTACGAGCAGTACTTC CASSDGDRGYEQYF
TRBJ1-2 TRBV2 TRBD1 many TGTGCCAGCACAGGGGGCGTTAACTATGGCTACACCTTC CASTGGVNYGYTF
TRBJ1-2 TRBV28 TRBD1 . TGTGCCAGCAGTTCCCCCGGGACAGGGGAACCCTATGGCTACACCTTC CASSSPGTGEPYGYTF
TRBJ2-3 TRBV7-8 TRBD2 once TGTGCCAGCAGCTTAGGAGTAGCGGGGGGTAGCACAGATACGCAGTATTTT CASSLGVAGGSTDTQYF
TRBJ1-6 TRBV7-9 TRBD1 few TGTGCCATCCAGAATACCGACAGGGGGCAGGATTCACCCCTCCACTTT CAIQNTDRGQDSPLHF
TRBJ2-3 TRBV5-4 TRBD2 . TGTGCCAGCAGGCGAGCGGGGGGGCCGACAGATACGCAGTATTTT CASRRAGGPTDTQYF
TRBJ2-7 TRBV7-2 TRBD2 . TGTGCCAGCAGCTTAGAACGGGGGGGCTACGAGCAGTACTTC CASSLERGGYEQYF
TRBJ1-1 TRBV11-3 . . TGTGCCAGCAGCTTCGGTGAGAACACTGAAGCTTTCTTT CASSFGENTEAFF
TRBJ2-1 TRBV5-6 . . TGTGCCAGCTACAGCTTGTCTAACTCAGCCGAGCAGTTCTTC CASYSLSNSAEQFF
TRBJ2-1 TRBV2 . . TGTGCCAGCAGGGAGGCGCGGAGCAACTACAATGAGCAGTTCTTC CASREARSNYNEQFF
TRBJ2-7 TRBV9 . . TGTGCCAGCAGCCCTCAACTAACCTACGAGCAGTACTTC CASSPQLTYEQYF
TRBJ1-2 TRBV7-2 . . TGTGCCAGCAGCCAAGGCGGCCGAGAGACTAACTATGGCTACACCTTC CASSQGGRETNYGYTF
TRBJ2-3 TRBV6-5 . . TGTGCCAGCAGCCAGGGCTCAGATACGCAGTATTTT CASSQGSDTQYF
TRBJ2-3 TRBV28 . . TGTGCCAGCAGTTTCTGGAGGGCGGCAGGTACCACAGATACGCAGTATTTT CASSFWRAAGTTDTQYF
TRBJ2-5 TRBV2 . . TGTGCCAGCAGGGAGGAGATCCAAGAGACCCAGTACTTC CASREEIQETQYF
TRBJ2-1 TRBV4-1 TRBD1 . TGCGCCAGCAGCCAATGGACAGGGAAAACCTACAATGAGCAGTTCTTC CASSQWTGKTYNEQFF
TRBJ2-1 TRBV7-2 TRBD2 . TGTGCCAGCAGCGGCAGCGGGGGCCCCTACAATGAGCAGTTCTTC CASSGSGGPYNEQFF
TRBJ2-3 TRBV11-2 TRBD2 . TGTGCCAGCAGCCCTCTAGCGGGTGCGCGCACAGATACGCAGTATTTT CASSPLAGARTDTQYF
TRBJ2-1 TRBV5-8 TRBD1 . TGTGCCAGCAGGCGGGGACAGGGGGCAAACTACAATGAGCAGTTCTTC CASRRGQGANYNEQFF
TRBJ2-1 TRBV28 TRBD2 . TGTGCCAGCAGTAACCAATTGGTTAGCGGGGTCTCTGCCTACAATGAGCAGTTCTTC CASSNQLVSGVSAYNEQFF
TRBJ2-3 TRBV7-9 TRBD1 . TGTGCCAGCAGCTTAGGAGGGGCCCGACAGGGAACAGATACGCAGTATTTT CASSLGGARQGTDTQYF